A single sample is the source of the 6 T cell receptor beta chains below, sequenced in a study of T cells in Graves' hyperthyroidism and ophthalmopathy. RNA transcripts were the template for amplifying TCR beta CDR3 regions. The TCR CDR3 was amplified in a first-round RT-PCR using the HTBI primer set. TCRdb reprocessed the multiplex PCR reads with MiXCR, giving one entry per CDR3 protein. The sample holds more than 350,000 distinct CDR3 sequences, roughly 15% seen once. Sequencing used blood. These receptors all come from a woman aged 55-69 years with Graves' ophthalmopathy.

Ten or more counts support this clonotype. V and J are TRBV6-2 or TRBV6-3 and TRBJ2-1; 8 positions agree with TRBD2. Losses at the gene ends were 8 bases for V and 5 bases for J; bases not matched to a gene: 8. CDR3 size: 14 residues. The germline gives CDR1 MNHEY, CDR2 SVGEGT. The CDR3 DNA reads TGTGCCAGCCGGGAGGGAGGGCAGCACAATGAGCAGTTCTTC. Encoded protein: CASREGGQHNEQFF.

This clonotype was recorded a few times. The genes are TRBV5-1 and TRBJ1-3; D perhaps matches TRBD1 (6 bases). CDR1 SGHRS and CDR2 YFSETQ come from the germline V gene. The length of the CDR3 is 14 residues. The V and J ends lost 0 bases and 4 bases respectively, with 8 bases between them. The CDR3 DNA is TGCGCCAGCAGCTTGGCGACAGGCGGAAACACCATATATTTT. It is translated as CASSLATGGNTIYF. Combining the CDR3 with reference TRBV5-1 and TRBJ1-3 gives the whole variable domain KAGVTQTPRYLIKTRGQQVTLSCSPISGHRSVSWYQQTPGQGLQFLFEYFSETQRNKGNFPGRFSGRQFSNSRSEMNVSTLELGDSALYLCASSLATGGNTIYFGEGSWLTVV.

This clonotype was seen more than once but under ten times. The chain has TRBV29-1 and TRBJ1-1, with D maybe TRBD1 (6 bases). The CDR3 has 12 amino acids. V shed 3 bases and J shed 4 bases, with 9 bases lying between them. Germline V gives CDR1 SQVTM, CDR2 ANQGSEA. CDR3 DNA: TGCAGCGTTGAGGAAGGGGGCACTGAAGCTTTCTTT. Translating gives CSVEEGGTEAFF.

A few counts support this clonotype. This chain uses TRBV12-3 or TRBV12-4 with TRBJ2-2; 8 positions match TRBD2. J was trimmed by 0 bases and V by 6 bases; bases with no gene match: 6. The CDR3 is made up of 16 amino acids. CDR3 bases: TGTGCCAGCAGCACTCTTAGCGGGACGAACACCGGGGAGCTGTTTTTT. Translated: CASSTLSGTNTGELFF.

The gene calls are TRBV14 and TRBJ2-1; D is tentatively TRBD1 or TRBD2 (5 bases each). Germline V gene data show CDR1 as SGHDN and CDR2 as FVKESK. The ends were cut back, 1 base at V and 0 bases at J, with 10 bases in the middle. The CDR3 extends over 16 amino acids. As DNA, the CDR3 is TGTGCCAGCAGCCAAGTCCCAGGGAGCTCCTACAATGAGCAGTTCTTC. Translating it yields CASSQVPGSSYNEQFF.

The V call is TRBV30, the J call TRBJ2-1, with TRBD2 as a possible D gene (5 bases). Per the germline V gene, CDR1 is GTSNPN and CDR2 is SVGIG (reference sequence). Trimming cost V 1 base and J 0 bases, with 10 bases left between them. The CDR3 is made up of 15 amino acids. This chain's CDR3 is CAWSEAELSYNEQFF. CDR3 coding DNA: TGTGCCTGGAGTGAAGCGGAGCTCTCCTACAATGAGCAGTTCTTC.